Presented here are 15 T cell receptor beta chains from one specimen sequenced in a study of blood T cell repertoires in COVID-19. Produced via immunoSEQ multiplex PCR; TCRdb's table is partial and in-frame only. The sample yields more than 85,000 clones, around 80% seen once. Material: peripheral blood. The receptors were sampled from a woman over 75 with acute or convalescent COVID-19.

This chain links TRBV5-1 with TRBJ2-6; D unclear. The CDR3 totals 15 residues. Trimming pared 0 bases from V and 0 bases from J, leaving 4 bases between. The germline CDR1 and CDR2 sequences are SGHRS and YFSETQ. Here the CDR3 reads CASSLGSSGANVLTF. CDR3 DNA sequence: TGCGCCAGCAGCTTGGGGAGCTCTGGGGCCAACGTCCTGACTTTC.

CDR3 coding DNA: TGCGCCAGCAGTCTCCAAGGAGGGGGCGACGAAGCTTTCTTT. This sequence encodes CASSLQGGGDEAFF. V and J are TRBV5-1 and TRBJ1-1; TRBD1 agrees at 7 bases. The germline V gene encodes CDR1 SGHRS and CDR2 YFSETQ. V was clipped by 5 bases and J by 8 bases; unmatched bases: 12. The CDR3 runs 14 residues. The full variable domain, in which reference TRBV5-1 and TRBJ1-1 provide the parts outside the CDR3, is KAGVTQTPRYLIKTRGQQVTLSCSPISGHRSVSWYQQTPGQGLQFLFEYFSETQRNKGNFPGRFSGRQFSNSRSEMNVSTLELGDSALYLCASSLQGGGDEAFFGQGTRLTVV.

The chain recombines TRBV5-1 with TRBJ2-1; 11 nucleotides line up with TRBD1. V shed 0 bases, J shed 3 bases, and the junction held 2 bases outside the gene matches. The CDR3 is 16 residues long. Germline CDR1 reads SGHRS; CDR2 reads YFSETQ. In DNA, the CDR3 is TGCGCCAGCAGCTTGGGGACAGGGGGCAACTACAATGAGCAGTTCTTC. The encoded protein is CASSLGTGGNYNEQFF.

This rearrangement joins TRBV27 to TRBJ2-1; 7 nucleotides agree with TRBD2. V was clipped by 2 bases and J by 7 bases; unmatched bases: 8. The CDR3 has 15 amino acids. Germline values: CDR1 MNHEY, CDR2 SMNVEV (reference sequence). The CDR3 DNA follows: TGTGCCAGCAGTTTAGAGGGAGGGCCTAATAATGAGCAGTTCTTC. This codes for CASSLEGGPNNEQFF.

The rearrangement joins TRBV24-1 to TRBJ1-2; tentatively, D is TRBD1 (6 bases). Deletions cut 2 bases from V and 0 bases from J, with 9 bases between. This CDR3 spans 15 amino acids. Per germline, CDR1 KGHDR and CDR2 SFDVKD. The CDR3 region has the DNA TGTGCCACCAGTGATTCCAGGGGAACTAACTATGGCTACACCTTC. It encodes CATSDSRGTNYGYTF.

V gene TRBV28 combines with J gene TRBJ1-6; TRBD1 might be the D (5 bases). Trimming cost V 3 bases and J 8 bases, with 11 bases left between them. Germline assignment: CDR1 MDHEN and CDR2 SYDVKM. CDR3 size: 14 residues. CDR3 DNA sequence: TGTGCCAGCAGTTTGGTATCAGGGTATTCACCCCTCCACTTT. Encoded protein: CASSLVSGYSPLHF. The full variable domain, in which reference TRBV28 and TRBJ1-6 provide the parts outside the CDR3, is DVKVTQSSRYLVKRTGEKVFLECVQDMDHENMFWYRQDPGLGLRLIYFSYDVKMKEKGDIPEGYSVSREKKERFSLILESASTNQTSMYLCASSLVSGYSPLHFGNGTRLTVT.

This chain connects TRBV18 to TRBJ2-3, with no clear D. Between the trimmed V and J ends, which lost 1 base and 7 bases, there was a span of 9 bases. CDR3 length: 13 amino acids. Germline V gene data show CDR1 as KGHSH and CDR2 as LQKENI. The CDR3: CASSPQSENTQYF. The CDR3 bases are TGTGCCAGCTCACCACAGTCAGAAAATACGCAGTATTTT.

This clone showed up just a few times. The chain has TRBV6-2 or TRBV6-3 and TRBJ2-1; unclear D gene. Germline V gene sequence: CDR1 MNHEY, CDR2 SVGEGT. The length of the CDR3 is 13 residues. V gave up 2 bases and J gave up 4 bases, with 6 bases separating them. The CDR3 DNA is TGTGCCAGCAGTTACAGCTGGTACAATGAGCAGTTCTTC. Its translation is CASSYSWYNEQFF.

The chain couples TRBV14 to TRBJ2-3; D is unresolved. From germline, CDR1 is SGHDN and CDR2 FVKESK. The CDR3 is 14 amino acids. V was trimmed by 0 bases and J by 5 bases, leaving 9 bases between them. The DNA of the CDR3 is TGTGCCAGCAGCCAAGATTTGCTAGTAGATACGCAGTATTTT. This codes for CASSQDLLVDTQYF.

The chain carries TRBV24-1 and TRBJ1-5; the D is unclear. CDR1 and CDR2 (germline): KGHDR, SFDVKD. There are 14 residues in the CDR3. The V gene lost 10 bases and the J gene lost 3 bases, with 15 bases spanning the gap. The CDR3 DNA sequence: TGTGCCACTAGCCGGGGAGGGAACAATCAGCCCCAGCATTTT. This gives the protein CATSRGGNNQPQHF.

V is TRBV4-1 and J is TRBJ1-1, with D perhaps matching TRBD1 (5 bases). This CDR3 contains 19 residues. V lost 1 base to trimming and J lost 0 bases, with 21 bases between them. Per the germline V gene, CDR1 is MGHRA and CDR2 is YSYEKL. CDR3 loop: CASSQVGWSGREMNTEAFF. In DNA, the CDR3 is TGCGCCAGCAGCCAAGTGGGGTGGTCAGGGCGTGAAATGAACACTGAAGCTTTCTTT.

This chain links TRBV7-2 with TRBJ1-2, with 9 bases matching TRBD1. The CDR3 runs to 16 residues. Trimming cost V 1 base and J 1 base; bases outside gene matches: 4. Per the germline V gene, CDR1 is SGHTA and CDR2 is FQGNSA. The CDR3: CASSLGGTGYNYGYTF. CDR3 nucleotide sequence: TGTGCCAGCAGCTTAGGGGGGACAGGGTATAACTATGGCTACACCTTC.

This clone was detected a few times. The V call is TRBV19, the J call TRBJ2-1; D is unclear. The CDR3 sequence is 12 residues long. In germline, CDR1 is LNHDA, CDR2 SQIVND (reference sequence). V was trimmed by 5 bases and J by 14 bases, leaving 16 bases between them. CDR3 sequence: CASSLRGDGKFF. The CDR3 DNA reads TGTGCCAGTAGTCTAAGAGGCGACGGAAAGTTCTTC.

This chain joins TRBV12-2 and TRBJ2-1; the DNA was not used to check the table's D call, TRBD2. TRBV12-2 is labeled a pseudogene. The CDR3 length is 15 residues. CDR3 sequence reads: CASRIAVEGYNEQFF. The CDR3 DNA is TGTGCAAGTCGTATAGCGGTCGAGGGATACAATGAGCAGTTCTTC.

This rearrangement joins TRBV6-5 to TRBJ2-2, with a tentative D call TRBD2 (5 bases). In germline, CDR1 is MNHEY, CDR2 SVGAGI. V dropped 0 bases and J dropped 5 bases, with 10 bases sitting between them. This CDR3 is 15 amino acids long. CDR3 in DNA: TGTGCCAGCAGTTACTCCGGGGTCAGAACCGGGGAGCTGTTTTTT. Translation: CASSYSGVRTGELFF.